This T cell receptor beta chain was sequenced during a study of metastatic and nonmetastatic thyroid tumors. In germline, CDR1 is SGHTA, CDR2 FQGTGA. The CDR3 runs to 15 residues. After removal of 1 base from V and 7 bases from J, the junction contained 9 bases not matched to a gene. Per the study methods: Built for papillary thyroid cancer, a distant-metastasis classifier drew on CDR3 differences across clinicopathological groups. Through MiXCR, TCRdb re-clonotyped the PCR reads. V and J calls and clone size were set by TCRdb, not the authors. The sample holds fewer than 20,000 clones, about 25% seen once. Among the patients, none had received any treatment before thyroid surgery.

This TCR was recovered from a female donor with papillary thyroid cancer or a benign thyroid nodule (not recorded which). Some clones in this sample may be carry-over from other donors' samples. The source material was adjacent normal tissue. The V and J genes are TRBV7-3 and TRBJ2-7; TRBD2 matches at 8 bases. The CDR3 sequence is CASSLMSAGDMEQYF. The CDR3 DNA reads as TGTGCCAGCAGCTTAATGTCAGCGGGAGATATGGAGCAGTACTTC.